This is a list of T cell receptor beta chains from one sample in a study of blood T cells in healthy people across ages. Each CDR3 protein gets one entry after TCRdb re-called the 5' RACE reads with MiXCR. Of nearly 800,000 distinct CDR3 sequences listed, 20% to 25% are singletons. This sample also belongs to another study, concerning T cells of mothers and their children.

Source material: blood. These receptors were collected from a boy younger than 18 in good health. The conserved cysteine and the conserved F or W are not part of the CDR3 here. D genes are given only for firm matches.

v_call: TRBV29-1
d_call: TRBD2
cdr3_aa: SVDWFGRTGTSVSTDTQY

v_call: TRBV6-2/TRBV6-3
d_call: TRBD2
cdr3_aa: VSSRTSGAHNEQF

v_call: TRBV20-1
d_call: -
cdr3_aa: SARDRWQDQTYGYT

v_call: TRBV5-1
d_call: TRBD1
cdr3_aa: ASSLAVEDRGTLRTEAF

v_call: TRBV6-5
d_call: -
cdr3_aa: ASSYGKFYEQY

v_call: TRBV6-1
d_call: TRBD1
cdr3_aa: ASRDGTGGGYEQY

v_call: TRBV7-3
d_call: TRBD1
cdr3_aa: ASSVTGDALGNTIY

v_call: TRBV5-1
d_call: TRBD1
cdr3_aa: ASRFDGQGGTEAF

v_call: TRBV12-3/TRBV12-4
d_call: -
cdr3_aa: ASSLGAGEDQPQH

v_call: TRBV28
d_call: -
cdr3_aa: ASSAAELGTYEQY

v_call: TRBV27
d_call: TRBD2
cdr3_aa: ASTFWRTSGSFTGELF

v_call: TRBV6-1
d_call: -
cdr3_aa: ASSGGRKETQY

v_call: TRBV29-1
d_call: -
cdr3_aa: SVERGSMGYT

v_call: TRBV27
d_call: -
cdr3_aa: ASSLLLDLEQY

v_call: TRBV12-3/TRBV12-4
d_call: -
cdr3_aa: ASSATETEIYGYT

v_call: TRBV27
d_call: -
cdr3_aa: ASSSYDEQETQY

v_call: TRBV29-1
d_call: TRBD2
cdr3_aa: SVEIPSGRSGEQF

v_call: TRBV5-1
d_call: TRBD1
cdr3_aa: ASRQGVSQPQH

v_call: TRBV28
d_call: TRBD1
cdr3_aa: ASRQGATYEQY

v_call: TRBV5-1
d_call: -
cdr3_aa: ASNGEEALNTEAF

v_call: TRBV7-9
d_call: -
cdr3_aa: ASSPRRDENIQY

v_call: TRBV24-1
d_call: TRBD1
cdr3_aa: ATSDAPGQGSNIQY

v_call: TRBV6-2/TRBV6-3
d_call: -
cdr3_aa: ASSYRGRAGDEQF

v_call: TRBV28
d_call: -
cdr3_aa: ASSLIGTITYEQY

v_call: TRBV3-1
d_call: -
cdr3_aa: ASNQANYEQY

v_call: TRBV20-1
d_call: -
cdr3_aa: SARDQRQSNYGYT

v_call: TRBV28
d_call: -
cdr3_aa: ASSLPGPSSGANVLT

v_call: TRBV20-1
d_call: TRBD2
cdr3_aa: SAQFRGGVQYNEQF

v_call: TRBV12-3/TRBV12-4
d_call: -
cdr3_aa: ASSKSSFTEAF

v_call: TRBV25-1
d_call: -
cdr3_aa: ASSAVADTEAF

v_call: TRBV2
d_call: -
cdr3_aa: ASSENKVYGYT

v_call: TRBV4-2
d_call: -
cdr3_aa: ASSQDGGYT

v_call: TRBV5-1
d_call: -
cdr3_aa: ASSLEGSRYGYT

v_call: TRBV4-2
d_call: -
cdr3_aa: ASSQEGRENTGELF

v_call: TRBV21-1
d_call: -
cdr3_aa: ASSPPTGGYGYT

v_call: TRBV9
d_call: TRBD2
cdr3_aa: ASSESGSTDTQY

v_call: TRBV29-1
d_call: -
cdr3_aa: SVRGTDSYVQY

v_call: TRBV5-1
d_call: TRBD1
cdr3_aa: ASSEDRAALTDTQY

v_call: TRBV28
d_call: -
cdr3_aa: ASSLGPYYEQY

v_call: TRBV15
d_call: -
cdr3_aa: ATSRIRFQETQY

v_call: TRBV6-2/TRBV6-3
d_call: TRBD2
cdr3_aa: ASSSKRLAVNRAGELF

v_call: TRBV19
d_call: -
cdr3_aa: ASSMWAPSSGNTIY

v_call: TRBV12-3/TRBV12-4
d_call: -
cdr3_aa: ASSPRYEKLF

v_call: TRBV5-1
d_call: TRBD2
cdr3_aa: ASSPGLAGRPQY

v_call: TRBV20-1
d_call: -
cdr3_aa: SARVAGAGKLF

v_call: TRBV29-1
d_call: -
cdr3_aa: SVLDSGNYGYT

v_call: TRBV5-1
d_call: -
cdr3_aa: ASSWDQEGAF

v_call: TRBV7-9
d_call: TRBD2
cdr3_aa: ASSAQGVAGRETQY

v_call: TRBV6-2/TRBV6-3
d_call: -
cdr3_aa: ASSYRDLDSAYAYT

v_call: TRBV6-5
d_call: -
cdr3_aa: ASSSKFSLGQPQH

v_call: TRBV12-5
d_call: TRBD2
cdr3_aa: ASGLGGLAGQETQY

v_call: TRBV7-9
d_call: -
cdr3_aa: ASMASTDTQY

v_call: TRBV18
d_call: -
cdr3_aa: ASSPSRSSGNTIY

v_call: TRBV20-1
d_call: -
cdr3_aa: SALTRTTLYTGELF